These T cell receptor beta chains were read from a single sample in a study of CD8+CD57+ T cells in acquired aplastic anemia. TCRdb re-called the reads with MiXCR, one entry per CDR3 protein. The data show more than 150,000 distinct CDR3 sequences, roughly half seen once. The source material was sorted CD4+, CD8+, or CD8+CD57+ T cells (not recorded which) from PBMCs. The receptors come from a human donor with aplastic anemia. CDR3s include the opening cysteine and the closing phenylalanine or tryptophan. Each record gives: D gene, V gene, J gene, clone size, CDR3 protein, CDR3 DNA. D genes are given only for firm matches. A row's size may be missing; if present it is once, few, many or a size class.

d_call: NA
v_call: TRBV2
j_call: TRBJ1-5
clone_size: NA
cdr3_aa: CASSEERSINQPQHF
cdr3_nt: TGTGCCAGCAGTGAGGAACGGAGTATCAATCAGCCCCAGCATTTT

d_call: TRBD1
v_call: TRBV11-2
j_call: TRBJ2-7
clone_size: few
cdr3_aa: CASSPPRSGTATYEQYF
cdr3_nt: TGTGCCAGCAGCCCCCCACGGTCCGGGACAGCAACCTACGAGCAGTACTTC

d_call: NA
v_call: TRBV6-1
j_call: TRBJ2-1
clone_size: NA
cdr3_aa: CASSAASMGNEQFF
cdr3_nt: TGTGCCAGCAGTGCGGCTAGTATGGGCAATGAGCAGTTCTTC

d_call: TRBD1
v_call: TRBV24-1
j_call: TRBJ1-2
clone_size: many
cdr3_aa: CATSDRTGVNCGYTF
cdr3_nt: TGTGCCACCAGTGACAGAACAGGGGTTAACTGTGGCTACACCTTC

d_call: TRBD1
v_call: TRBV10-3
j_call: TRBJ2-2
clone_size: many
cdr3_aa: CAISFTAGGSSNTGELFF
cdr3_nt: TGTGCCATCAGTTTTACGGCAGGGGGCTCGTCGAACACCGGGGAGCTGTTTTTT

d_call: NA
v_call: TRBV29-1
j_call: TRBJ2-5
clone_size: few
cdr3_aa: CSVEGGWVLRETQYF
cdr3_nt: TGCAGCGTTGAGGGGGGATGGGTCCTCCGCGAGACCCAGTACTTC

d_call: TRBD1
v_call: TRBV7-6
j_call: TRBJ1-2
clone_size: NA
cdr3_aa: CASSSRQGAGVF
cdr3_nt: TGTGCCAGCAGCTCCCGACAGGGGGCAGGAGTCTTC

d_call: NA
v_call: TRBV10-3
j_call: TRBJ1-2
clone_size: NA
cdr3_aa: CAISEDRFYGYTF
cdr3_nt: TGTGCCATCAGTGAGGACAGGTTCTATGGCTACACCTTC

d_call: TRBD1
v_call: TRBV6-5
j_call: TRBJ2-7
clone_size: NA
cdr3_aa: CASSYDGTGGKEQYF
cdr3_nt: TGTGCCAGCAGTTACGACGGGACAGGGGGCAAGGAGCAGTACTTC

d_call: TRBD2
v_call: TRBV11-1
j_call: TRBJ2-5
clone_size: NA
cdr3_aa: CASSFSGGAPETQYF
cdr3_nt: TGTGCCAGCAGCTTCAGCGGGGGGGCCCCAGAGACCCAGTACTTC

d_call: TRBD1
v_call: TRBV7-8
j_call: TRBJ2-1
clone_size: many
cdr3_aa: CASSSWGQASYNEQFF
cdr3_nt: TGTGCCAGCAGCTCGTGGGGACAGGCATCCTACAATGAGCAGTTCTTC

d_call: NA
v_call: TRBV3-1
j_call: TRBJ2-7
clone_size: many
cdr3_aa: CASSQGTLSSYEQYF
cdr3_nt: TGTGCCAGCAGCCAAGGGACGTTGAGCTCCTACGAGCAGTACTTC

d_call: TRBD1
v_call: TRBV2
j_call: TRBJ2-5
clone_size: NA
cdr3_aa: CASSEGRQGTQTQYF
cdr3_nt: TGTGCCAGCAGTGAAGGAAGACAGGGGACACAGACCCAGTACTTC

d_call: NA
v_call: TRBV2
j_call: TRBJ2-3
clone_size: NA
cdr3_aa: CASSDRVTDTQYF
cdr3_nt: TGTGCCAGCAGTGACAGGGTCACAGATACGCAGTATTTT

d_call: TRBD1
v_call: TRBV20-1
j_call: TRBJ1-2
clone_size: NA
cdr3_aa: CSAWSRQGANYGYTF
cdr3_nt: TGCAGTGCTTGGAGTCGACAGGGGGCCAACTATGGCTACACCTTC

d_call: NA
v_call: TRBV9
j_call: TRBJ2-3
clone_size: many
cdr3_aa: CASSVDLGDTQYF
cdr3_nt: TGTGCCAGCAGCGTAGATTTGGGCGATACGCAGTATTTT